This section outlines one TCR beta chain sequence together with its context. Its antigen is not identified. The data are from a study of T cell repertoires in cytomegalovirus infection. Study-wide context: Indications came from public TCR beta signatures; they pointed to CMV infection and to a matching HLA type. Study-wide findings and caveats: Identification of carriers of CMV plus the relevant HLA was performed using cumulative public TCR beta family frequency. Dominating the ex vivo response were HLA-C-restricted CMV-specific TCR beta clonotypes.

Germline loops: CDR1 MDHEN, CDR2 SYDVKM. CDR3 length equals 16 residues. V gave up 2 bases and J gave up 4 bases; unmatched junction bases: 8. TCRdb redid the calling of the reads with MiXCR, one entry per CDR3 protein. The sample carries approximately 750,000 distinct CDR3 sequences, 35% to 45% recorded once. The V and J genes are TRBV28 and TRBJ2-1, with 7 bases identical to TRBD1. The sample taken for sequencing was PBMCs. The receptor was derived from a human donor in good health (CMV status not recorded). Some clones in this sample may be carry-over from other donors' samples. CDR3 in DNA: TGTGCCAGCAGTTTAAACCGGGACAGAGTATACAATGAGCAGTTCTTC. The encoded protein is CASSLNRDRVYNEQFF.